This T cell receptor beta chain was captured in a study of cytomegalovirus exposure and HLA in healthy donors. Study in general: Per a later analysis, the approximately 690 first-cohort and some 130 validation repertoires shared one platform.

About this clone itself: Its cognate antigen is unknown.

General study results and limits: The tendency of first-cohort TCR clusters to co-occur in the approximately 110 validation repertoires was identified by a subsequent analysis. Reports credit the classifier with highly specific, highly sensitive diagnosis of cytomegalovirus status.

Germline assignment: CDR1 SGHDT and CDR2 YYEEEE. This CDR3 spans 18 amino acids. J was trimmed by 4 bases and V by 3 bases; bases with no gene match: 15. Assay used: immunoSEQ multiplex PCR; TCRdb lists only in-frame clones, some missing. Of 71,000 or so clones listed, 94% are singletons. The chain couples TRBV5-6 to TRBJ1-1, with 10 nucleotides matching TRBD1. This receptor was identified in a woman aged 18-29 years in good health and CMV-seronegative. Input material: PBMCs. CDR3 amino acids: CASSSKAWGQGIPTEAFF. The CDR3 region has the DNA TGTGCCAGCAGCTCCAAAGCCTGGGGACAGGGGATTCCCACTGAAGCTTTCTTT.